The rows below give T cell receptor beta chains drawn from one sample of a study of blood T cells in healthy people across ages. TCRdb independently ran MiXCR on the 5' RACE reads; one entry per CDR3 protein. The sample yields approximately 670,000 distinct CDR3 sequences, around 41% seen once. The sequencing input was blood. Receptors originate from a man older than 75 in good health. Each CDR3 is given with its conserved first and last residue. The D gene is left open where the match is weak. For some rows the clone size is stated as once, few or many, or as a class when expanded; others skip it.

j_call: TRBJ2-7; d_call: TRBD2; clone_size: NA; v_call: TRBV5-4; cdr3_aa: CASSSKGRGLNYEQYF; cdr3_nt: TGTGCCAGCAGCTCCAAAGGGAGGGGTCTGAACTACGAGCAGTACTTC
j_call: TRBJ2-3; d_call: TRBD2; clone_size: NA; v_call: TRBV7-3; cdr3_aa: CASSSVAGGNTDTQYF; cdr3_nt: TGTGCCAGCAGCTCCGTAGCGGGAGGGAATACAGATACGCAGTATTTT
j_call: TRBJ2-1; d_call: TRBD1; clone_size: few; v_call: TRBV4-3; cdr3_aa: CASSQRDRGLVSYNEQFF; cdr3_nt: TGCGCCAGCAGCCAACGGGACAGGGGTCTGGTTTCCTACAATGAGCAGTTCTTC
j_call: TRBJ2-5; d_call: TRBD2; clone_size: few; v_call: TRBV28; cdr3_aa: CASSLSQVGGIQETQYF; cdr3_nt: TGTGCCAGCAGTTTATCGCAGGTGGGAGGGATCCAAGAGACCCAGTACTTC
j_call: TRBJ2-7; d_call: TRBD2; clone_size: NA; v_call: TRBV4-3; cdr3_aa: CASSQYGTSTYEQYF; cdr3_nt: TGCGCCAGCAGCCAATACGGGACTAGTACCTACGAGCAGTACTTC
j_call: TRBJ2-7; d_call: NA; clone_size: NA; v_call: TRBV5-1; cdr3_aa: CTGSLGTTYEQYF; cdr3_nt: TGCACCGGCAGCTTGGGAACTACCTACGAGCAGTACTTC
j_call: TRBJ2-1; d_call: NA; clone_size: NA; v_call: TRBV6-2/TRBV6-3; cdr3_aa: CASSYFTQGPNEQFF; cdr3_nt: TGTGCCAGCAGTTACTTCACCCAAGGGCCCAATGAGCAGTTCTTC
j_call: TRBJ2-6; d_call: NA; clone_size: NA; v_call: TRBV7-6; cdr3_aa: CASSLPGDGANVLTF; cdr3_nt: TGTGCCAGCAGCTTACCGGGCGATGGAGCCAACGTCCTGACTTTC
j_call: TRBJ2-6; d_call: TRBD2; clone_size: few; v_call: TRBV10-2; cdr3_aa: CASRISGALANVLTF; cdr3_nt: TGCGCCAGCAGGATTAGCGGGGCCTTGGCCAACGTCCTGACTTTC
j_call: TRBJ2-7; d_call: TRBD1; clone_size: NA; v_call: TRBV24-1; cdr3_aa: CATSDTGTESGEQYF; cdr3_nt: TGTGCCACCAGTGATACCGGGACAGAGTCGGGCGAGCAGTACTTC
j_call: TRBJ2-3; d_call: NA; clone_size: few; v_call: TRBV6-6; cdr3_aa: CASRPSTTDTQYF; cdr3_nt: TGTGCCAGCAGGCCTTCCACCACAGATACGCAGTATTTT
j_call: TRBJ2-5; d_call: NA; clone_size: NA; v_call: TRBV5-6; cdr3_aa: CASSLGPDQETQYF; cdr3_nt: TGTGCCAGCAGCTTGGGGCCAGACCAAGAGACCCAGTACTTC
j_call: TRBJ2-3; d_call: NA; clone_size: NA; v_call: TRBV6-4; cdr3_aa: CASSQERTASTDTQYF; cdr3_nt: TGTGCCAGCAGTCAAGAGCGGACTGCTAGCACAGATACGCAGTATTTT
j_call: TRBJ2-7; d_call: TRBD2; clone_size: once; v_call: TRBV18; cdr3_aa: CASSSAGGSSYEQYF; cdr3_nt: TGTGCCAGCTCCTCCGCGGGGGGGAGCTCCTACGAGCAGTACTTC
j_call: TRBJ2-2; d_call: NA; clone_size: NA; v_call: TRBV27; cdr3_aa: CASSRPKNTGELFF; cdr3_nt: TGTGCCAGCAGCCGCCCCAAGAACACCGGGGAGCTGTTTTTT
j_call: TRBJ2-2; d_call: NA; clone_size: NA; v_call: TRBV7-8; cdr3_aa: CASSLLSRVAAITGELFF; cdr3_nt: TGTGCCAGCAGCTTACTTTCCCGGGTGGCAGCGATTACCGGGGAGCTGTTTTTT
j_call: TRBJ2-7; d_call: TRBD1; clone_size: few; v_call: TRBV5-1; cdr3_aa: CASRATDRGSYEQYF; cdr3_nt: TGCGCCAGCAGGGCCACGGACAGGGGCTCATACGAGCAGTACTTC
j_call: TRBJ2-7; d_call: NA; clone_size: many; v_call: TRBV20-1; cdr3_aa: CSARVRNYEQYF; cdr3_nt: TGCAGTGCTAGAGTCCGAAACTACGAGCAGTACTTC
j_call: TRBJ1-1; d_call: NA; clone_size: few; v_call: TRBV20-1; cdr3_aa: CSALGNTEAFF; cdr3_nt: TGCAGTGCGCTGGGAAACACTGAAGCTTTCTTT
j_call: TRBJ1-2; d_call: TRBD1; clone_size: few; v_call: TRBV6-2/TRBV6-3; cdr3_aa: CASSITGQGIYGYTF; cdr3_nt: TGTGCCAGCAGCATAACGGGACAGGGGATCTATGGCTACACCTTC
j_call: TRBJ2-1; d_call: TRBD2; clone_size: NA; v_call: TRBV5-1; cdr3_aa: CASRRMNAGGLNEQFF; cdr3_nt: TGCGCCAGCAGACGAATGAATGCGGGAGGACTCAATGAGCAGTTCTTC
j_call: TRBJ2-5; d_call: NA; clone_size: many; v_call: TRBV6-5; cdr3_aa: CASRKVSGGVKETQYF; cdr3_nt: TGTGCCAGCAGAAAAGTAAGCGGAGGGGTGAAAGAGACCCAGTACTTC
j_call: TRBJ2-3; d_call: NA; clone_size: NA; v_call: TRBV20-1; cdr3_aa: CSATGGGVGTDTQYF; cdr3_nt: TGCAGTGCGACCGGCGGCGGGGTGGGCACAGATACGCAGTATTTT
j_call: TRBJ2-2; d_call: NA; clone_size: NA; v_call: TRBV5-1; cdr3_aa: CASSPGHESNTGELFF; cdr3_nt: TGCGCCAGCAGCCCTGGACACGAATCGAACACCGGGGAGCTGTTTTTT
j_call: TRBJ2-1; d_call: TRBD2; clone_size: few; v_call: TRBV7-2; cdr3_aa: CASSLAGGMSSYNEQFF; cdr3_nt: TGTGCCAGCAGCTTAGCGGGGGGGATGAGCTCCTACAATGAGCAGTTCTTC
j_call: TRBJ2-5; d_call: NA; clone_size: NA; v_call: TRBV7-2; cdr3_aa: CASSPRPRRAPHNEQYF; cdr3_nt: TGTGCCAGCAGCCCCCGACCGCGACGGGCCCCCCACAATGAGCAGTACTTC
j_call: TRBJ2-1; d_call: NA; clone_size: NA; v_call: TRBV27; cdr3_aa: CASRGAGAGYEQFF; cdr3_nt: TGTGCCAGCCGGGGCGCTGGGGCAGGATATGAGCAGTTCTTC
j_call: TRBJ2-6; d_call: NA; clone_size: NA; v_call: TRBV2; cdr3_aa: CASSEGRGANVLTF; cdr3_nt: TGTGCCAGCAGTGAAGGGAGAGGGGCCAACGTCCTGACTTTC
j_call: TRBJ2-7; d_call: TRBD1; clone_size: NA; v_call: TRBV4-3; cdr3_aa: CASSQDWLIQTGNDYEQYF; cdr3_nt: TGCGCCAGCAGCCAAGACTGGCTAATACAGACAGGGAACGACTACGAGCAGTACTTC
j_call: TRBJ2-7; d_call: NA; clone_size: NA; v_call: TRBV14; cdr3_aa: CASSQGGRTALDEQYF; cdr3_nt: TGTGCCAGCAGCCAAGGGGGGAGGACAGCGCTTGACGAGCAGTACTTC
j_call: TRBJ2-7; d_call: NA; clone_size: many; v_call: TRBV20-1; cdr3_aa: CSARAVGGTYEQYF; cdr3_nt: TGCAGTGCTAGAGCCGTCGGGGGTACCTACGAGCAGTACTTC
j_call: TRBJ2-1; d_call: TRBD2; clone_size: few; v_call: TRBV29-1; cdr3_aa: CTGLAYNEQFF; cdr3_nt: TGCACCGGACTAGCCTACAATGAGCAGTTCTTC
j_call: TRBJ2-5; d_call: TRBD2; clone_size: NA; v_call: TRBV20-1; cdr3_aa: CSARRAGAEVNEQYF; cdr3_nt: TGCAGTGCTCGCCGAGCGGGGGCCGAGGTTAATGAGCAGTACTTC
j_call: TRBJ1-2; d_call: NA; clone_size: once; v_call: TRBV29-1; cdr3_aa: CSVPIGEITGGYTF; cdr3_nt: TGCAGCGTTCCAATTGGGGAGATCACCGGCGGCTACACCTTC
j_call: TRBJ1-6; d_call: NA; clone_size: many; v_call: TRBV14; cdr3_aa: CASSQDFGNSPLHF; cdr3_nt: TGTGCCAGCAGCCAAGATTTCGGGAATTCACCCCTCCACTTT
j_call: TRBJ2-1; d_call: TRBD2; clone_size: few; v_call: TRBV14; cdr3_aa: CASSLSRGGLGEQFF; cdr3_nt: TGTGCCAGCAGCCTCAGTAGGGGAGGGCTGGGTGAGCAGTTCTTC